The rows below give T cell receptor beta chains drawn from one sample of a study of blood T cell repertoires in COVID-19. Libraries were prepared by immunoSEQ multiplex PCR; TCRdb keeps only in-frame clonotypes and omits some of them. This sample yields some 120,000 clones, of which roughly nine tenths are seen a single time; more than 3% belongs to the top ten. The sequencing input was peripheral blood. The receptors derive from a man aged 45 to 65 with active COVID-19. CDR3s include the opening cysteine and the closing phenylalanine or tryptophan. D genes are given only for firm matches. Only part of the rows carry a size: once, few, many, or a class if the clone is expanded.

d_gene	v_gene	j_gene	abundance	CDR3nt	CDR3aa
TRBD1	TRBV6-6	TRBJ2-2	NA	TGTGCCAGCAGGCCCGGGACAGTTAACACCGGGGAGCTGTTTTTT	CASRPGTVNTGELFF
NA	TRBV5-1	TRBJ2-5	NA	TGCGCCAGCAGCTCCGGGGGCCAAGAGACCCAGTACTTC	CASSSGGQETQYF
NA	TRBV2	TRBJ1-2	NA	TGTGCCAGCAGTGATAGGAATGGGGGCAATGATCGATCGGGCTACACCTTC	CASSDRNGGNDRSGYTF
NA	TRBV7-9	TRBJ1-2	NA	TGTGCCAGCAGCTTAAGCGATTCTAACTATGGCTACACCTTC	CASSLSDSNYGYTF
TRBD2	TRBV7-8	TRBJ2-5	NA	TGTGCCAGCAGCTTTGGGATTAGCGGGGGACAAGAGACCCAGTACTTC	CASSFGISGGQETQYF
NA	TRBV4-1	TRBJ2-7	NA	TGCGCCAGCAGCCAAGATGCCGGTCCCGAGCAGTACTTC	CASSQDAGPEQYF
TRBD2	TRBV7-9	TRBJ2-1	NA	TGTGCCAGCAGCTTATTTTTGGGGACTAGCGGTAACAATGAGCAGTTCTTC	CASSLFLGTSGNNEQFF
NA	TRBV11-3	TRBJ2-1	NA	TGTGCCAGCAGCTTAAGCGTTAGCTCCTACAATGAGCAGTTCTTC	CASSLSVSSYNEQFF
TRBD1	TRBV14	TRBJ1-1	few	TGTGCCAGCAGGGAGGGACAGGGGATGAACACTGAAGCTTTCTTT	CASREGQGMNTEAFF
TRBD2	TRBV11-2	TRBJ2-3	NA	TGTGCCAGCAGCTTGACTAGCGGAGCATTCACAGATACGCAGTATTTT	CASSLTSGAFTDTQYF
NA	TRBV7-3	TRBJ1-2	NA	TGTGCCAGCAGCGTGGGACCGGGGGACTATGGCTACACCTTC	CASSVGPGDYGYTF
NA	TRBV5-1	TRBJ1-1	once	TGCGCCAGCAGCTTGATTCCGGGGGGCACTGAAGCTTTCTTT	CASSLIPGGTEAFF
NA	TRBV6-5	TRBJ2-1	NA	TGTGCCAGCAAGAAAGGGCAGGGAAACAATGAGCAGTTCTTC	CASKKGQGNNEQFF
TRBD2	TRBV7-3	TRBJ2-7	NA	TGTGCCAGCAGCTTAAGTGCGGGGGGTCCCTACGAGCAGTACTTC	CASSLSAGGPYEQYF
NA	TRBV11-2	TRBJ1-6	NA	TGTGCCAGCAGCTCGCGAGCCCACGTACCCCTCCACTTT	CASSSRAHVPLHF
NA	TRBV9	TRBJ2-3	NA	TGTGCCAGCAGCGTATCCAGCGGTGGGGTGATAGATACGCAGTATTTT	CASSVSSGGVIDTQYF
TRBD2	TRBV3-1/TRBV3-2	TRBJ2-3	NA	TGTGCCAGCAGCTTAGCGGGAGTAGTTGGAGATACGCAGTATTTT	CASSLAGVVGDTQYF
NA	TRBV19	TRBJ1-1	NA	TGTGCCAGTAGTATCGGGGGAATGAATGAAGCTTTCTTT	CASSIGGMNEAFF
NA	TRBV20-1	TRBJ1-2	NA	TGCAGTGCTAGTTCGTACTATGGCTACACCTTC	CSASSYYGYTF
TRBD2	TRBV11-3	TRBJ2-1	NA	TGTGCCAGCAGCTTAGACGGACTAGCGGGAGGCGCCGCTCAGTTCTTC	CASSLDGLAGGAAQFF
TRBD1	TRBV9	TRBJ2-2	NA	TGTGCCAGCAGCGTAGGGCAGGGGGCTACCGGGGAGCTGTTTTTT	CASSVGQGATGELFF
NA	TRBV18	TRBJ2-3	NA	TGTGCCAGCTCACCAGGACAGTTGAGCACAGATACGCAGTATTTT	CASSPGQLSTDTQYF
NA	TRBV6-6	TRBJ1-2	few	TGTGCCAGCAGTTACTCGTCGGGGGAAGGCTATGGCTACACCTTC	CASSYSSGEGYGYTF
TRBD2	TRBV5-5	TRBJ2-7	NA	TGTGCCAGCACCCCGGGACTAGGTTTATCCTACGAGCAGTACTTC	CASTPGLGLSYEQYF
NA	TRBV5-1	TRBJ2-2	NA	TGCGCCAGCAGCTTAACGATGGACTACCTTAGTAGCGGGGAGCTGTTTTTT	CASSLTMDYLSSGELFF
NA	TRBV11-3	TRBJ1-2	NA	TGTGCCAGCAGGTACCATGGCTTTAACTATGGCTACACCTTC	CASRYHGFNYGYTF
NA	TRBV29-1	TRBJ1-4	NA	TGCAGCGTCGCAGTCGGAGCTAATGAAAAACTGTTTTTT	CSVAVGANEKLFF
NA	TRBV9	TRBJ2-5	NA	TGTGCCAGCAGCGTAGCCAGGGTCGAGACCCAGTACTTC	CASSVARVETQYF
NA	TRBV5-1	TRBJ1-1	NA	TGCGCCAGCAGCTTGGCAGTCCAGAACACTGAAGCTTTCTTT	CASSLAVQNTEAFF
TRBD1	TRBV18	TRBJ2-2	NA	TGTGCCAGCTCACCAGGGACAGGTCTAAGCACCGGGGAGCTGTTTTTT	CASSPGTGLSTGELFF
TRBD1	TRBV7-9	TRBJ1-1	NA	TGTGCCAGCAGGGGGACAGGGGGCCACACTGAAGCTTTCTTT	CASRGTGGHTEAFF